The clone carrying this TCR beta chain came up a few times. Its antigen is undetermined. This sample is drawn from a study of blood T cells in healthy people across ages. Study outcomes and limitations: With unsorted PBMCs, a conclusive comparison of naive versus antigen-experienced cells was not possible.

Next came a second PCR, run for about 7 to 12 cycles, which used a sample-barcoded 5' primer along with a J-beta primer mix. Every sample gave at least 2.5 million paired-end reads containing CDR3. TCRdb reprocessed the 5' RACE reads with MiXCR, giving one entry per CDR3 protein. The sample records about 750,000 distinct CDR3 sequences, about 53% being singletons. The CDR3 sequence is 20 residues long. J gave up 3 bases and V 1 base, and 15 bases lay outside the gene matches. Looked up from germline, CDR1 is KGHSH and CDR2 is LQKENI. Ranging in age from about 6 to 90, the donors were healthy Caucasian individuals from Russia.

The TCR sequence derives from a man older than 75 in good health. The chain employs TRBV18 and TRBJ2-7, with 13 bases fitting TRBD2. Specimen: blood. CDR3: CASSPLPGLAGQGGDYEQYF. CDR3 coding DNA: TGTGCCAGCTCACCACTACCGGGACTAGCGGGACAAGGGGGGGACTACGAGCAGTACTTC.